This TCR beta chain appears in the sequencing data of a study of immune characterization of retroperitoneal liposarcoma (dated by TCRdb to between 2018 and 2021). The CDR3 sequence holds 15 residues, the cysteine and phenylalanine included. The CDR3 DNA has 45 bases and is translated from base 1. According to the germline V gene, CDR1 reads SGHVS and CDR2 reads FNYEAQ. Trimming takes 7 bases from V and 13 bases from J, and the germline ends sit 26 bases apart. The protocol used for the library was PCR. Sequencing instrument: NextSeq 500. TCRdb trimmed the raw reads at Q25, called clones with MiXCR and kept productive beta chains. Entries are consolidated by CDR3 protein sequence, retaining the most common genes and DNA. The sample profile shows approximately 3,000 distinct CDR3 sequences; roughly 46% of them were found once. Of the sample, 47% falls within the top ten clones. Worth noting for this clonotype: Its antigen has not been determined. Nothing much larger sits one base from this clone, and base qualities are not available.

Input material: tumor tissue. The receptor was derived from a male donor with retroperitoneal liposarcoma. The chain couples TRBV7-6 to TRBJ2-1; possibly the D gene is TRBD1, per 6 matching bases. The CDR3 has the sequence CASTPLGAVQETQFF. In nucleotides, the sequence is TGTGCCAGCACCCCCCTGGGGGCCGTCCAAGAGACCCAGTTCTTC.